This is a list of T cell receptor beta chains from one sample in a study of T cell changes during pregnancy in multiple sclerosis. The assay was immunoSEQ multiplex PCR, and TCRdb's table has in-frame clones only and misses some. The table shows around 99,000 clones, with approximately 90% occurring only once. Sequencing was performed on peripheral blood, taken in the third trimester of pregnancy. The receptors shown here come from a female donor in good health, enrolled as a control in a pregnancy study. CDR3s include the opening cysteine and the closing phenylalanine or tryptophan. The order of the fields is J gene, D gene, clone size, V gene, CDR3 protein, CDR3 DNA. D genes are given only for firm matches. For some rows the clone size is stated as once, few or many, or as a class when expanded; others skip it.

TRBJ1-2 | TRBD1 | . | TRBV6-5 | CASSYSRQGEGGYTF | TGTGCCAGCAGTTACTCGAGACAGGGAGAAGGGGGCTACACCTTC
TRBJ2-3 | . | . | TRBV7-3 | CASSLSSTDTQYF | TGTGCCAGCAGCTTGTCGAGCACAGATACGCAGTATTTT
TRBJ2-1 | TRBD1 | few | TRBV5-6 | CASRGTGLYNEQFF | TGTGCCAGCCGAGGGACAGGCCTTTACAATGAGCAGTTCTTC
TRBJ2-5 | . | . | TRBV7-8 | CAGAWGLGGETQYF | TGTGCGGGTGCTTGGGGGCTGGGAGGGGAGACCCAGTACTTC
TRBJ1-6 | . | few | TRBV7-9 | CASSSAGRALAPLHF | TGTGCCAGCAGCTCAGCGGGCAGGGCGTTAGCACCCCTCCACTTT
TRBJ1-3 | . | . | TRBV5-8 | CASSLNRGAGNTIYF | TGTGCCAGCAGCTTGAACCGAGGTGCGGGAAACACCATATATTTT
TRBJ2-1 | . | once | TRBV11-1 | CASSLEQGIYNEQFF | TGTGCCAGCAGCTTAGAGCAGGGTATTTACAATGAGCAGTTCTTC
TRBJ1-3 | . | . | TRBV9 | CASSPFGSSGNTIYF | TGTGCCAGCAGCCCCTTCGGGAGCTCTGGAAACACCATATATTTT
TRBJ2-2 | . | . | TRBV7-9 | CASSLGGPNTGELFF | TGTGCCAGCAGCTTAGGAGGCCCGAACACCGGGGAGCTGTTTTTT
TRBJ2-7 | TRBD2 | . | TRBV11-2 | CASSFGGAPSYEQYF | TGTGCCAGCAGCTTCGGGGGGGCTCCTTCCTACGAGCAGTACTTC
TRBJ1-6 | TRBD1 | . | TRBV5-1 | CASSFPDRKNSPLHF | TGCGCCAGCAGCTTCCCGGACAGGAAAAATTCACCCCTCCACTTT
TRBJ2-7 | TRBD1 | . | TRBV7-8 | CASSSGTGNEQYF | TGTGCCAGCAGCTCCGGGACAGGGAACGAGCAGTACTTC
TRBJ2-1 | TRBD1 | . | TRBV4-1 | CASSQVGGPFDEQFF | TGCGCCAGCAGCCAAGTAGGGGGCCCCTTCGATGAGCAGTTCTTC
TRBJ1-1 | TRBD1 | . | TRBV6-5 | CASSEDRRNTEAFF | TGTGCCAGCTCTGAGGACAGGAGGAACACTGAAGCTTTCTTT
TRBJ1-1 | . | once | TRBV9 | CASSGQAGAGTEAFF | TGTGCCAGCAGCGGTCAGGCGGGGGCGGGCACTGAAGCTTTCTTT
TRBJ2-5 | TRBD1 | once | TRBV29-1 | CSVVEGAQETQYF | TGCAGCGTTGTTGAGGGGGCGCAAGAGACCCAGTACTTC
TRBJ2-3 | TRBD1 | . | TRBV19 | CASSTSGGRTDTQYF | TGTGCCAGTAGTACCTCAGGGGGCAGGACAGATACGCAGTATTTT
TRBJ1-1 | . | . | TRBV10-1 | CASSESTGGGENTEAFF | TGCGCCAGCAGTGAGTCAACGGGGGGGGGAGAGAACACTGAAGCTTTCTTT
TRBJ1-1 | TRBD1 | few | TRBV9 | CASSLVLGQGNTEAFF | TGTGCCAGCAGCCTTGTATTGGGACAGGGGAACACTGAAGCTTTCTTT
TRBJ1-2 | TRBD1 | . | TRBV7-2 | CASSFPGQANYGYTF | TGTGCCAGCAGCTTTCCGGGACAGGCTAACTATGGCTACACCTTC
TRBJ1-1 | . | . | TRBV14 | CASSQDYRRAEAFF | TGTGCCAGCAGCCAAGATTACAGGAGGGCTGAAGCTTTCTTT
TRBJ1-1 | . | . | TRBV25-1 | CASRLANTEAFF | TGTGCCAGCAGGTTGGCGAACACTGAAGCTTTCTTT
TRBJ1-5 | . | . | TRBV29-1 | CSVKSFNQPQHF | TGCAGCGTTAAATCTTTCAATCAGCCCCAGCATTTT
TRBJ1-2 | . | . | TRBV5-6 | CASSLSQVKFYGYTF | TGTGCCAGCAGCTTGAGCCAGGTTAAGTTCTATGGCTACACCTTC
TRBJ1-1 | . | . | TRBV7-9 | CASSLALGGGTEAFF | TGTGCCAGCAGCTTAGCGCTAGGGGGAGGGACTGAAGCTTTCTTT
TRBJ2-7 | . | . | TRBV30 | CAWSPKGAKYEQYF | TGTGCCTGGAGCCCGAAAGGGGCTAAGTACGAGCAGTACTTC
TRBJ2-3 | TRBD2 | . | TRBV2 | CASSERGGTDTQYF | TGTGCCAGCAGTGAACGGGGGGGGACAGATACGCAGTATTTT
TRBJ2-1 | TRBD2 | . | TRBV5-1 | CASSSSGGSYNEQFF | TGCGCCAGCAGCTCATCCGGGGGGTCCTACAATGAGCAGTTCTTC
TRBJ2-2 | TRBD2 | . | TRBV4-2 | CASSPGRANTGELFF | TGTGCCAGCAGCCCAGGGAGGGCGAACACCGGGGAGCTGTTTTTT
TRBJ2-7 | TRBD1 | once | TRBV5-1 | CASSLRGDRAFREQYF | TGCGCCAGCAGCTTGAGGGGGGACAGGGCCTTTCGCGAGCAGTACTTC
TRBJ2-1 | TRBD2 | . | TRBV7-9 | CASSLELAGVNEQFF | TGTGCCAGCAGCTTAGAGCTAGCGGGGGTCAATGAGCAGTTCTTC
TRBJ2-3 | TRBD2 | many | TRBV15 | CATSRVSGGHTDTQYF | TGTGCCACCAGCAGGGTTAGCGGGGGCCACACAGATACGCAGTATTTT
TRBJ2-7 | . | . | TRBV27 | CASSLSIRAYEQYF | TGTGCCAGCAGTTTATCGATCAGGGCCTACGAGCAGTACTTC
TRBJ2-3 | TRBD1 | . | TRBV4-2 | CASSQVQGASDTQYF | TGTGCCAGCAGCCAAGTTCAGGGGGCGTCAGATACGCAGTATTTT
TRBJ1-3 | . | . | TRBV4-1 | CASSQVGSGNTIYF | TGCGCCAGCAGCCAAGTCGGCTCTGGAAACACCATATATTTT
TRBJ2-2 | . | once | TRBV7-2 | CASIGANLGRGNTGELFF | TGTGCCAGCATTGGCGCGAACCTTGGCAGGGGGAACACCGGGGAGCTGTTTTTT
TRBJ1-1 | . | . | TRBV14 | CASSQYAVNTEAFF | TGTGCCAGCAGCCAATACGCGGTGAACACTGAAGCTTTCTTT
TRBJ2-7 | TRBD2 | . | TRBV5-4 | CASSFGRGINEQYF | TGTGCCAGCAGCTTCGGGCGGGGGATTAACGAGCAGTACTTC
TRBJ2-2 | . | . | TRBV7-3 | CASRTSGNTGELFF | TGTGCCAGCAGAACCTCAGGGAACACCGGGGAGCTGTTTTTT
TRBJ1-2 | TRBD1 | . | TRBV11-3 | CASSLGQGAHGYTF | TGTGCCAGCAGCTTAGGCCAGGGGGCTCATGGCTACACCTTC
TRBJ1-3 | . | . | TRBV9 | CASSVGGANSGNTIYF | TGTGCCAGCAGCGTAGGTGGGGCAAATTCTGGAAACACCATATATTTT
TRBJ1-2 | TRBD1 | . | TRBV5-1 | CASSQTSGTGLGNNYGYTF | TGCGCCAGCAGCCAGACTAGCGGGACAGGCCTTGGAAATAACTATGGCTACACCTTC
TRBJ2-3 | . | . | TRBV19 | CASSIGGPTHTDTQYF | TGTGCCAGTAGTATAGGGGGCCCCACACACACAGATACGCAGTATTTT
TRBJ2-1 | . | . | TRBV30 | CAWSRPRQGMLNEQFF | TGTGCCTGGAGCCGACCGAGGCAGGGGATGTTAAATGAGCAGTTCTTC
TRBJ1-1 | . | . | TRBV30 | CAWRPRGWTEAFF | TGTGCCTGGAGACCTAGGGGGTGGACTGAAGCTTTCTTT
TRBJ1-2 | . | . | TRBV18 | CASSPNLSVREGYTF | TGTGCCAGCTCACCGAACCTGTCCGTCCGGGAGGGCTACACCTTC
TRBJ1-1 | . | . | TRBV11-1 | CASSLNLYKEVNTEAFF | TGTGCCAGCAGCTTAAATCTTTACAAGGAGGTAAACACTGAAGCTTTCTTT
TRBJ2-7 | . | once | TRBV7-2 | CASSLALRPAPGEYEQYF | TGTGCCAGCAGCTTAGCCTTACGTCCGGCACCAGGCGAATACGAGCAGTACTTC
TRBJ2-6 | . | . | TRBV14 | CASSRILRASGANVLTF | TGTGCCAGCAGCCGAATACTGCGGGCCTCTGGGGCCAACGTCCTGACTTTC
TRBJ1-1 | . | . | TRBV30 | CAWSVLHLDGAEAFF | TGTGCCTGGAGTGTACTTCACCTGGATGGGGCCGAAGCTTTCTTT
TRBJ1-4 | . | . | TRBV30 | CAWNPRDIFNEKLFF | TGTGCCTGGAACCCCCGGGACATCTTTAATGAAAAACTGTTTTTT
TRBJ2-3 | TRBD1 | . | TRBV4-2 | CASSQTLGQGSPDTQYF | TGTGCCAGCAGCCAAACCCTCGGACAGGGCAGCCCAGATACGCAGTATTTT
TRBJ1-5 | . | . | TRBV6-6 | CASSYSEGTGSTQHF | TGTGCCAGCAGTTACTCGGAAGGAACCGGGTCAACCCAGCATTTT
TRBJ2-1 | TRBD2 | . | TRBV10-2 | CASSSGLAGGNNEQFF | TGCGCCAGCAGTTCGGGACTAGCGGGGGGGAACAATGAGCAGTTCTTC